This entry describes one T cell receptor beta chain. The source of the sample is a study of blood T cell repertoires in COVID-19. Overall study: PBMCs, B-cell-depleted T cells, or T cells were the source of the cDNA or gDNA that made up the material.

Original handling: Reference gene primer amplification in the assay estimated nucleated cell counts. Clones were read by immunoSEQ multiplex PCR, and TCRdb kept only the in-frame ones, dropping some. V and J calls and clone size are copied from that table; D and trimming were computed from the DNA. The sample has fewer than 400,000 clones, approximately 87% seen once. V was trimmed by 1 base and J by 6 bases, leaving 12 bases between them. Germline V gene sequence: CDR1 MGHRA, CDR2 YSYEKL. CDR3 length: 14 amino acids. In terms of age and location, participants ranged from about 18 to 90 years and lived in about 25 US areas.

V is TRBV4-1 and J is TRBJ1-1, with D possibly being TRBD1 (6 bases). Material: PBMCs or T cells enriched from blood (not recorded which). The clonotype comes from a woman between 50 and 59 years old who had recovered from COVID-19. The CDR3 loop reads CASSQGPGVAEAFF. The CDR3 DNA is TGCGCCAGCAGCCAAGGCCCAGGGGTCGCTGAAGCTTTCTTT.